This entry concerns a single T cell receptor (beta chain). Its specificity is not known. The sample is drawn from a study of cytotoxic CD8 clonotypes in ibrutinib-treated CLL. Study results and caveats: Sampling time points were not equivalent between sustained-remission and progressing patients.

Libraries were prepared by immunoSEQ multiplex PCR; TCRdb keeps only in-frame clonotypes and omits some of them. The sample lists 250,000 to 350,000 clones, more than 70% occurring once. This CDR3 comprises 15 residues. Germline CDR1 MNHNY, CDR2 SVGAGI (reference sequence). Trimming cost V 5 bases and J 3 bases; bases outside gene matches: 4. The source of this sequence is a human donor with chronic lymphocytic leukemia. Material: PBMCs, obtained at disease progression, from a patient treated with ibrutinib. This rearrangement joins TRBV6-6 to TRBJ1-4; 9 bases are a match to TRBD1. The CDR3 loop is CASSQDRGANEKLFF. CDR3 nucleotides: TGTGCCAGCAGTCAGGACAGGGGTGCTAATGAAAAACTGTTTTTT.